This TCR beta chain was captured in a study of blood T cell repertoires in COVID-19. Study as a whole: Samples representing acute and convalescent COVID-19 were sourced from the United States, Italy and Spain. The cDNA or gDNA used as material had been derived from T cells, B-cell-depleted T cells, or PBMCs.

CDR3 length: 14 amino acids. Unmatched junction bases numbered 5, after V lost 2 bases and J lost 9 bases. CDR1 and CDR2 from the germline V gene are MNHEY and SVGAGI. Authors' methods: How many nucleated cells were present was estimated from reference gene primer amplification. Some clones are missing from TCRdb's copy, which holds only in-frame ones; the method was immunoSEQ multiplex PCR. V and J calls and clone size are as listed in that table; D and trimming were resolved from the DNA. The sample contains a few hundred thousand clones, roughly 91% of which appear only once. The TCR sequence derives from a woman between 40 and 50 years old who had recovered from COVID-19. The specimen was peripheral blood. The rearrangement uses TRBV6-5 and TRBJ2-7, with 12 bases that match TRBD1. DNA for the CDR3: TGTGCCAGCAGTTACGGGACAGGGGGCGCGGTGCAGTACTTC. Translating gives CASSYGTGGAVQYF.